One and the same sample provided the 21 T cell receptor beta chains below, sequenced in a study of regulatory T cells in long-lasting Graves disease. Both iRepertoire HTBI primers and Arm-PCR of CDR3 regions were used to build the TCR beta libraries. TCRdb ran MiXCR on the multiplex PCR reads and lists one entry per CDR3 protein. The table lists about 470,000 distinct CDR3 sequences, about a fifth of them singletons. Time point denoted: persistent/refractory GD, antithyroid drugs over 5 years with positive TRAb. Making the TCR library involved RNA that had been extracted from PBMCs. Specimen: peripheral blood mononuclear cells (PBMCs), collected when the disease was refractory, from a patient treated with antithyroid drugs. Receptors originate from a female donor with Graves disease.

This clonotype was detected many times. This chain uses TRBV7-9 with TRBJ2-2; D is unresolved. CDR1 is SEHNR, CDR2 FQNEAQ, per germline (reference sequence). The V and J ends lost 6 bases and 6 bases respectively, with 5 bases between them. The CDR3 runs to 11 residues. CDR3 region: CASSLSGELFF. Written as DNA, the CDR3 is TGTGCCAGCAGTTTATCCGGGGAGCTGTTTTTT.

This clonotype was found a few times. The chain has TRBV7-9 and TRBJ1-1; perhaps TRBD1 as D (6 bases). Germline V gene sequence: CDR1 SEHNR, CDR2 FQNEAQ (reference sequence). V was clipped by 5 bases and J by 5 bases, with 18 bases between them. The CDR3 loop spans 15 amino acids. As DNA, the CDR3 is TGTGCCAGCAGCCCTGGGACACCCGGAGGAACTGAAGCTTTCTTT. Amino acid sequence: CASSPGTPGGTEAFF.

This clonotype has only a few counts. The chain has TRBV20-1 and TRBJ1-1; no reliable D call. The CDR3 spans 17 residues. Germline CDR1 reads DFQATT; CDR2 reads SNEGSKA (reference sequence). The ends were cut back, 6 bases at V and 2 bases at J, with 25 bases in the middle. CDR3 sequence (DNA): TGCAGTGCCCCTGTCCTACTAGGACCTGACCCTAACACTGAAGCTTTCTTT. Its translation is CSAPVLLGPDPNTEAFF.

This clonotype was recorded at least ten times. The rearrangement uses TRBV6-5 and TRBJ2-7, with 8 nucleotides matching TRBD2. The CDR3 contains 14 residues. Germline V gene lookup returns CDR1 MNHEY and CDR2 SVGAGI. V was clipped by 4 bases and J by 7 bases; unmatched bases: 9. CDR3 region: CASSWGSGEGEQYF. In DNA form, the CDR3 reads TGTGCCAGCAGTTGGGGTAGCGGGGAGGGAGAGCAGTACTTC.

This clonotype has only a few counts. The chain uses TRBV6-2 or TRBV6-3 and TRBJ1-1, with a tentative D call TRBD1 (5 bases). From germline, CDR1 is MNHEY and CDR2 SVGEGT. The CDR3 is 13 residues long. The germline V and J ends were trimmed by 0 bases and 10 bases, with 12 bases remaining between them. Written as DNA, the CDR3 is TGTGCCAGCAGTTACTCGAGCAGGGCGGGAGCTTTCTTT. Residues: CASSYSSRAGAFF.

This clonotype was found a few times. This chain links TRBV20-1 with TRBJ2-1, with 8 bases identical to TRBD1. Germline CDR1 DFQATT, CDR2 SNEGSKA (reference sequence). Unmatched junction bases numbered 20, after V lost 1 base and J lost 0 bases. The CDR3 totals 21 residues. CDR3 sequence (DNA): TGCAGTGCTAGAGGTCCGACCGGGACAGGCTTTTCTCTAGACTCCTACAATGAGCAGTTCTTC. Protein: CSARGPTGTGFSLDSYNEQFF.

Ten or more counts support this clonotype. The rearrangement links TRBV6-5 to TRBJ2-7; TRBD1 or TRBD2 may be the D gene (5 bases each). V was clipped by 0 bases and J by 8 bases, with 17 bases between them. The length of the CDR3 is 15 residues. Looked up from germline, CDR1 is MNHEY and CDR2 is SVGAGI. The CDR3: CASSYSPRGADKQYF. CDR3 in DNA: TGTGCCAGCAGTTACTCTCCTCGAGGGGCGGACAAGCAGTACTTC.

This clonotype was seen ten or more times. The V and J genes are TRBV27 and TRBJ1-1; D not resolved. Trimming left V 0 bases short and J 4 bases short, with 12 bases between. The CDR3 consists of 15 residues. Germline V CDR1 and CDR2: MNHEY, SMNVEV (reference sequence). The CDR3 region has the DNA TGTGCCAGCAGTTTATCGAACAGTAGGGCCACTGAAGCTTTCTTT. As protein: CASSLSNSRATEAFF.

This clonotype was recorded at least ten times. The gene calls are TRBV29-1 and TRBJ1-4, with D possibly TRBD1 on 5 matching bases. This CDR3 is 13 amino acids long. Looked up from germline, CDR1 is SQVTM and CDR2 is ANQGSEA. Deletions cut 3 bases from V and 9 bases from J, with 14 bases between. The CDR3 DNA is TGCAGCGTTGACCCAGGGAATCGGAAAAAACTGTTTTTT. Its protein product is CSVDPGNRKKLFF.

The chain is built from TRBV29-1 and TRBJ2-7; a weak D match, TRBD1 (5 bases). The J call is in doubt because the DNA end fits TRBJ2-5 better. The CDR3 extends over 14 amino acids. Germline lookup yields CDR1 SQVTM and CDR2 ANQGSEA. CDR3 residues: CSVEWQGYQETQYF. CDR3 in DNA: TGCAGCGTTGAATGGCAGGGCTATCAAGAGACCCAGTACTTC.

The chain is built from TRBV25-1 and TRBJ1-2, with D possibly being TRBD1 (5 bases). The CDR3 has 13 amino acids. Trimming left V 3 bases short and J 8 bases short, with 13 bases between. Per germline, CDR1 MGHDK and CDR2 SYGVNS. CDR3 in amino acids: CASSDFRVGGYTF. In nucleotides, the CDR3 is TGTGCCAGCAGTGATTTCAGGGTGGGAGGCTACACCTTC.

This clonotype has ten or more counts. The chain joins TRBV20-1 to TRBJ1-2; D might be TRBD1 (5 bases). This CDR3 contains 14 residues. V was trimmed by 3 bases and J by 2 bases, leaving 13 bases between them. CDR1 and CDR2 from the germline V gene are DFQATT and SNEGSKA (reference sequence). This CDR3 reads CSARGGTGNYGYTF. DNA of the CDR3: TGCAGTGCTAGGGGAGGGACGGGGAACTATGGCTACACCTTC.

This clonotype was counted ten times or more. The V gene is TRBV20-1, the J gene TRBJ2-5; D is possibly TRBD2 (6 bases). This CDR3 region has 15 residues. V gave up 1 base and J gave up 5 bases, with 17 bases separating them. Germline-derived CDR1 and CDR2 are DFQATT and SNEGSKA (reference sequence). CDR3 coding DNA: TGCAGTGCTAGAGGAAAACTTGACCGGGGGGAGACCCAGTACTTC. Translation gives CSARGKLDRGETQYF.

This clonotype came up many times. This chain joins TRBV27 and TRBJ1-6; weak D call: TRBD1 (5 bases). Germline V gene lookup returns CDR1 MNHEY and CDR2 SMNVEV (reference sequence). Trimming pared 3 bases from V and 9 bases from J, leaving 9 bases between. This CDR3 contains 13 residues. The CDR3 spells CASSFQGGSPLHF. The CDR3 DNA reads TGTGCCAGCAGTTTCCAGGGAGGTTCACCCCTCCACTTT.

Turning to this clonotype: A much larger clone sits a single nucleotide away, making a read error possible. The rearrangement uses TRBV28 and TRBJ2-4, with a weak D call TRBD1 (5 bases). V was shortened by 4 bases and J by 6 bases, with 13 bases between the two germline ends. This CDR3 region has 14 residues. Germline V lookup: CDR1 MDHEN, CDR2 SYDVKM. CDR3 DNA sequence: TGTGCCAGCAGTTCGGCAGGGCAGGGAAACATTCAGTACTTC. Protein sequence: CASSSAGQGNIQYF.

At least ten counts were recorded for this clonotype. The chain carries TRBV28 and TRBJ2-7; TRBD2 might be the D (6 bases). Between the trimmed V and J ends, which lost 2 bases and 3 bases, there was a span of 11 bases. Germline V lookup: CDR1 MDHEN, CDR2 SYDVKM. CDR3 length: 14 amino acids. CDR3 protein: CASSLTGEDYEQYF. CDR3 bases: TGTGCCAGCAGTTTAACGGGAGAGGACTACGAGCAGTACTTC.

This clonotype was counted a few times. The rearrangement uses TRBV7-2 and TRBJ2-1; 8 bases align to TRBD2. With 7 bases clipped from V and 6 bases from J, the junction kept 8 bases outside the gene matches. Germline lookup yields CDR1 SGHTA and CDR2 FQGNSA. The CDR3 spans 14 residues. The CDR3 region has the DNA TGTGCCAGCACCTTCATGGGGACTAGCAATGAGCAGTTCTTC. Encoded protein: CASTFMGTSNEQFF.

This sequence joins TRBV19 and TRBJ2-2; 12 nucleotides agree with TRBD2. The length of the CDR3 is 17 residues. After removal of 6 bases from V and 1 base from J, the junction contained 6 bases not matched to a gene. Germline CDR1 and CDR2: LNHDA and SQIVND (reference sequence). The CDR3 sequence: CASSTSGGYLNTGELFF. The DNA of the CDR3 is TGTGCCAGTAGCACTAGCGGGGGGTACCTGAACACCGGGGAGCTGTTTTTT.

Only a few counts were recorded for this clonotype. V usage is TRBV24-1 and J usage is TRBJ2-5; D uncertain. Trimming cost V 1 base and J 3 bases, with 5 bases left between them. CDR1 is KGHDR, CDR2 SFDVKD, per germline. The CDR3 contains 13 residues. CDR3 DNA: TGTGCCACCAGTGATTTCCCAAAAGAGACCCAGTACTTC. Translation: CATSDFPKETQYF.

There are many counts of this clonotype. The genes are TRBV2 and TRBJ1-2; D is perhaps TRBD1 (6 bases). Germline assignment: CDR1 SNHLY and CDR2 FYNNEI. V lost 3 bases to trimming and J lost 3 bases, with 11 bases between them. The CDR3 has 14 amino acids. In nucleotides, the CDR3 is TGTGCCAGCAGTGATCAACAGGGCCACTATGGCTACACCTTC. It specifies CASSDQQGHYGYTF.

Only a few counts were recorded for this clonotype. The rearrangement joins TRBV2 to TRBJ2-4, with 10 bases matching TRBD1. The CDR3 runs 14 residues. Unmatched junction bases numbered 5, after V lost 7 bases and J lost 5 bases. Germline CDR1 is SNHLY and CDR2 is FYNNEI. CDR3 loop: CASTLGTGENIQYF. CDR3 bases: TGTGCCAGCACACTCGGGACAGGGGAAAACATTCAGTACTTC.